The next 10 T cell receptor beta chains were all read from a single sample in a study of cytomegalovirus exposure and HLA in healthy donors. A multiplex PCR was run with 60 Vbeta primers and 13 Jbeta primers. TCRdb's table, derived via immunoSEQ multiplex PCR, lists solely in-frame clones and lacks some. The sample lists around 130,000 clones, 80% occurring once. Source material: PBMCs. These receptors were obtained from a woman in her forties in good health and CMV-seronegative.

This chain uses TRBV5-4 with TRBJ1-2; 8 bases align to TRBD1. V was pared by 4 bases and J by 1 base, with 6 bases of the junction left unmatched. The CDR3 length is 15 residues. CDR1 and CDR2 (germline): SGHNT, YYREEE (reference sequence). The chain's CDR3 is CASSRGQAFNYGYTF. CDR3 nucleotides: TGTGCCAGCAGCCGGGGACAGGCGTTTAACTATGGCTACACCTTC.

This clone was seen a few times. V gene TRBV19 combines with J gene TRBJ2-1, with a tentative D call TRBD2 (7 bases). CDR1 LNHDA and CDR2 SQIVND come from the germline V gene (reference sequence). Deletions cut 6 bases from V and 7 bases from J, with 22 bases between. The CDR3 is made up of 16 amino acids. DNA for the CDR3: TGTGCCAGTAGACCCCGAGGGGGGGGCTCGAAGAATGAGCAGTTCTTC. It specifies CASRPRGGGSKNEQFF.

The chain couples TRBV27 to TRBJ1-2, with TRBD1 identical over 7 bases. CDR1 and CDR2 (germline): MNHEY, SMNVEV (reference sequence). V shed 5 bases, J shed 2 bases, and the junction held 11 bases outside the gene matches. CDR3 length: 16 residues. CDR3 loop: CASSPTHRGGNYGYTF. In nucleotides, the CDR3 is TGTGCCAGCAGTCCCACCCACAGGGGAGGCAACTATGGCTACACCTTC.

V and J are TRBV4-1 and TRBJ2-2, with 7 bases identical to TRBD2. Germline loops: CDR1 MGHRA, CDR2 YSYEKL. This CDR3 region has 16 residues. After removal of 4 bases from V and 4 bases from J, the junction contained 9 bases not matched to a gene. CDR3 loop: CASSRIGRGSTGELFF. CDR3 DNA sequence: TGCGCCAGCAGCCGAATTGGGCGGGGGAGCACCGGGGAGCTGTTTTTT.

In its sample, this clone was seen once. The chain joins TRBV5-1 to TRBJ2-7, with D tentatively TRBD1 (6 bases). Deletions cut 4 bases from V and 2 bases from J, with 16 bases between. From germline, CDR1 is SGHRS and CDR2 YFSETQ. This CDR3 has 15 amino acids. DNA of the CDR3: TGCGCCAGCAGCGCTTCAGCGACAGGTCCCTACGAGCAGTACTTC. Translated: CASSASATGPYEQYF.

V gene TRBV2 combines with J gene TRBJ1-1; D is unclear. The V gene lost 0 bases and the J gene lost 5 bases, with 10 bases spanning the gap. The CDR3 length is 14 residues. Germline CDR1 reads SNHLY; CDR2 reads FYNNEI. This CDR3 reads CASSEALPGTEAFF. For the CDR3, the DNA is TGTGCCAGCAGTGAAGCCCTCCCGGGAACTGAAGCTTTCTTT.

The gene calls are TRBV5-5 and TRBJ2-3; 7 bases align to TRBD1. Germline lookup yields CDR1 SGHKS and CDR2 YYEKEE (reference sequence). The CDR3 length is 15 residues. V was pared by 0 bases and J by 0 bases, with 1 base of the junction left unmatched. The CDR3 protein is CASSLGRGSTDTQYF. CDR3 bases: TGTGCCAGCAGCTTGGGCAGGGGGAGCACAGATACGCAGTATTTT.

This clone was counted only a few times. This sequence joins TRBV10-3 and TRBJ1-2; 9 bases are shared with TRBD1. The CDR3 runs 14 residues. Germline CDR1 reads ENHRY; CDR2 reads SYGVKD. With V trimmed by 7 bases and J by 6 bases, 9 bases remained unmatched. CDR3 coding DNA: TGTGCCATCAATCCCACAGGGGGCGCGAATGGCTACACCTTC. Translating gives CAINPTGGANGYTF.

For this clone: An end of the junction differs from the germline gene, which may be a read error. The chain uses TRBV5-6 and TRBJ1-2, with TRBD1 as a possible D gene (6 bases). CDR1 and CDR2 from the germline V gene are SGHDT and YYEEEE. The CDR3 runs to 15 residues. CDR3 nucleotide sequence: TGTGCCAGCAGCTTGGATGTGGGGGCCGTCTATGGCTGCACCTTC. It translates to CASSLDVGAVYGCTF.

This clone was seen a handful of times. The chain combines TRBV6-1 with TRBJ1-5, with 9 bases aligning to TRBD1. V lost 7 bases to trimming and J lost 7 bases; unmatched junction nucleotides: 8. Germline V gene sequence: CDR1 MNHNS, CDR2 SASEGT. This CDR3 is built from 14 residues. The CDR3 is CASTADRGGQPQHF. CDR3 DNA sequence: TGTGCCAGCACCGCGGACAGGGGCGGACAGCCCCAGCATTTT.